Listed here is a single T cell receptor beta chain. The target antigen is unknown. Sampling of each donor yielded at least one pre-ART PBMC sample and at least two post-ART PBMC samples. People in the study who had HIV all got their treatment in the United States. These data come from a study of long-term antiretroviral therapy in people with HIV. Overall study findings and caveats: The data indicate that diversity increased after ART but remained below transplant donor controls. Nothing was known about ART adherence, viral resistance or changes in therapy.

Samples were assayed with immunoSEQ v3.0 at survey level. Assay used: immunoSEQ multiplex PCR; TCRdb lists only in-frame clones, some missing. The sample yields approximately 15,000 clones, under 90% seen once. Material: unsorted PBMCs, obtained 0.1 years after starting antiretroviral therapy. The receptor was derived from a man younger than 35 with HIV.

This CDR3 reads CASSPADREAFF. The CDR3 coding sequence is TGTGCCAGCAGCCCCGCGGACAGGGAAGCTTTCTTT. The rearrangement joins TRBV7-2 to TRBJ1-1; 7 positions match TRBD1. V lost 5 bases, J lost 8 bases, and 5 bases stayed unmatched. The CDR3 is 12 amino acids. Germline CDR1 reads SGHTA; CDR2 reads FQGNSA.